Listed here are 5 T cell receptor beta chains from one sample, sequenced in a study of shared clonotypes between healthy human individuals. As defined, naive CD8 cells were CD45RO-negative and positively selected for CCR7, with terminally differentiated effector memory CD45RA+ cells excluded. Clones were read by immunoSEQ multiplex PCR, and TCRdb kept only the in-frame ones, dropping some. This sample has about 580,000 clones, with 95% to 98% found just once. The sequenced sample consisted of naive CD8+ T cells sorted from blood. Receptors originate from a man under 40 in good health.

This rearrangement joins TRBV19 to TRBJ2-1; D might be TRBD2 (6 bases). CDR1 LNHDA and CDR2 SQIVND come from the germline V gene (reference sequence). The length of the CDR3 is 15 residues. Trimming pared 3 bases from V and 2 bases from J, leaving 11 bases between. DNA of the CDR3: TGTGCCAGTAGTATTGTTAGCGGTACCTACAATGAGCAGTTCTTC. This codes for CASSIVSGTYNEQFF.

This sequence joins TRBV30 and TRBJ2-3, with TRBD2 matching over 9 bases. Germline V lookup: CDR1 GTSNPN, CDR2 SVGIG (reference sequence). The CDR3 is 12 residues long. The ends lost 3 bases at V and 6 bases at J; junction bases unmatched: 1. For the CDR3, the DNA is TGTGCCTGGAGAGGACTAGCGGATACGCAGTATTTT. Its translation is CAWRGLADTQYF.

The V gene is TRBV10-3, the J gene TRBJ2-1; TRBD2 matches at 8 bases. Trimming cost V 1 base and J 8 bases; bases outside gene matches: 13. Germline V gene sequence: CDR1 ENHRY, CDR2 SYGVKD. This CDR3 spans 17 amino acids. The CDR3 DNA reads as TGTGCCATCAGTGAGTTTCCTGCCGGGAGGGCCGTCGATGAGCAGTTCTTC. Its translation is CAISEFPAGRAVDEQFF.

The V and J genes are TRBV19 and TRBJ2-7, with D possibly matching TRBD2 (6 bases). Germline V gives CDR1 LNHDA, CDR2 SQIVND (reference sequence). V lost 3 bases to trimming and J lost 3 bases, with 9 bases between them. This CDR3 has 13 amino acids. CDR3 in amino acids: CASSILGGYEQYF. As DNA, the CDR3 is TGTGCCAGTAGTATTTTGGGGGGCTACGAGCAGTACTTC.

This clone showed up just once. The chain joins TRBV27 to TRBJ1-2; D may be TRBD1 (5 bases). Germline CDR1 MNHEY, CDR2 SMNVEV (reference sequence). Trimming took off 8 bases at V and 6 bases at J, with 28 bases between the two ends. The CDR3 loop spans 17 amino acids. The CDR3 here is CASFGLFRGQRKDGYTF. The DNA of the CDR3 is TGTGCCAGCTTCGGGCTCTTCCGGGGCCAGAGGAAGGATGGCTACACCTTC.